The clone carrying this T cell receptor (beta chain) appeared many times. This sample was taken from a study of read filtering for tumor transcriptome and immune sequencing. Study as a whole: Patients were 16 to 20 male and about 15 female, mean age 65.9 years, range 47 to 80.

Trimming took 6 bases from V and 0 from J; bases not matched to a gene: 5. The V gene's germline CDR1 is SQVTM and CDR2 ANQGSEA. The CDR3 extends over 14 amino acids. The library was built from about 400 ng RNA with molecular barcoded adaptors for alpha/delta and beta/gamma chains. TCRdb reanalysed the reads using MiXCR and keeps one entry per CDR3 protein. The repertoire consists of 130,000 or so distinct CDR3 sequences, with roughly 13% occurring once and the leading ten covering more than 6.5%. The receptor's source is a donor aged 40 or older with multiple myeloma. This sequence joins TRBV29-1 and TRBJ2-7; TRBD2 matches 10 bases. The sample taken for sequencing was a population of CD138-negative cells sorted from bone marrow. CDR3 protein: CSVAGTSASYEQYF. The CDR3 nucleotides are TGCAGCGTAGCCGGGACTAGCGCCTCCTACGAGCAGTACTTC.